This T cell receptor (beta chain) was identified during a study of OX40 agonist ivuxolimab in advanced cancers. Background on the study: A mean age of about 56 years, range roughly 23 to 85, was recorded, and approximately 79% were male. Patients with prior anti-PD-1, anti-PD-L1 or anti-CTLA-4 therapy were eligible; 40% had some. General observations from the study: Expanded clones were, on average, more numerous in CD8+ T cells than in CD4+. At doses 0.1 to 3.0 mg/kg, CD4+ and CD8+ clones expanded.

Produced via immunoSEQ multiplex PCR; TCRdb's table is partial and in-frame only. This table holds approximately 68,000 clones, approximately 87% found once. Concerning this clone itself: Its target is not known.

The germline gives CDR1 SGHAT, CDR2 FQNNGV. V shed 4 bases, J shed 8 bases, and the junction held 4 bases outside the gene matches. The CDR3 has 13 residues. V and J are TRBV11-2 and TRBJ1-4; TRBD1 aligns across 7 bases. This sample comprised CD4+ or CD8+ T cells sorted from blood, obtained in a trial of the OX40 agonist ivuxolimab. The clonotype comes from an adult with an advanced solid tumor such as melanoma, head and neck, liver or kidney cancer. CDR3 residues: CASSSRDSEKLFF. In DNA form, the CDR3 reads TGTGCCAGCAGCTCCCGGGACAGCGAAAAACTGTTTTTT.